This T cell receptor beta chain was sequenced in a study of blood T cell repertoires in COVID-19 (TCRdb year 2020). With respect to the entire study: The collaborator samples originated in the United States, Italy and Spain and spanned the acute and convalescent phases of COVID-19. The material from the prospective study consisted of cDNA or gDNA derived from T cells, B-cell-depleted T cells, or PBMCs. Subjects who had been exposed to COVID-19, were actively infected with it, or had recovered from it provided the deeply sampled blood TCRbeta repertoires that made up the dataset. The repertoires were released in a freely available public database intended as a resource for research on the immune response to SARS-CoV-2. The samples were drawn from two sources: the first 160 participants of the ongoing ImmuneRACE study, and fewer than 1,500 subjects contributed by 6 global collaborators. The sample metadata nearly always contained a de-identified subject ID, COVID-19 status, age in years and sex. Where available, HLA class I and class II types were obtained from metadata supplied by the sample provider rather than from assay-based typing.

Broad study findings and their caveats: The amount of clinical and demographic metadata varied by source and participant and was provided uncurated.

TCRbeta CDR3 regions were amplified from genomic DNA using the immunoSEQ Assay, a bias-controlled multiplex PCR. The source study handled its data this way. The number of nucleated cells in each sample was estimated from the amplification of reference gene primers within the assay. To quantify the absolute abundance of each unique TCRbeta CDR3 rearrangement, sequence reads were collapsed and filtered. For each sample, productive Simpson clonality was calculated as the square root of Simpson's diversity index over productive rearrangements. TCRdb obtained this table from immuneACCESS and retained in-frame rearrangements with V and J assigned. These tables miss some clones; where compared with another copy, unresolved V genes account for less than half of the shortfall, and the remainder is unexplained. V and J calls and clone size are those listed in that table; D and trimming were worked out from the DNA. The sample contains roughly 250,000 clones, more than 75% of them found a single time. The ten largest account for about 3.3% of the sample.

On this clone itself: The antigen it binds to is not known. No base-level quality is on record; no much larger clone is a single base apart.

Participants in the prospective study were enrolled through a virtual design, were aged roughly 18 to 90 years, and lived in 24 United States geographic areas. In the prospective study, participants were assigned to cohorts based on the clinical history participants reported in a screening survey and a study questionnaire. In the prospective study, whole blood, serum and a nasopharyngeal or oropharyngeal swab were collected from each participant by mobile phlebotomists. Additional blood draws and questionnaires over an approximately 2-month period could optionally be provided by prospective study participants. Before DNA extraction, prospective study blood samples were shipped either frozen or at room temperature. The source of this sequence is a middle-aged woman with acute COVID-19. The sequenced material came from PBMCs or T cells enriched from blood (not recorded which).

Here is the DNA: TGTGCCAGCAGTTTATTAGCGGGAGCTTTAGAGCAGTACTTC. Its product reads: CASSLLAGALEQYF. The chain links TRBV27 with TRBJ2-7, and 9 junction bases match TRBD2. Ends trimmed: V by 1 base, J by 7 bases; bases unmatched to a gene: 5. CDR1 and CDR2 are drawn from the germline V gene (reference sequence): MNHEY, SMNVEV. CDR3 length: 14 amino acids, cysteine to phenylalanine. The entry retains the CDR3 DNA only, 42 bases that are in frame from base 1.